Listed below are T cell receptor beta chains from one sample, sequenced in a study of blood T cell repertoires in COVID-19. TCRdb keeps only in-frame clones here, not all; method: immunoSEQ multiplex PCR. This sample yields 50,000 to 60,000 clones, of which 83% are seen a single time; 16% belongs to the top ten. Sequencing was done on a sample of peripheral blood. Receptors originate from a man aged 40-55 years with acute or convalescent COVID-19. The CDR3 runs from the conserved cysteine through the conserved F or W. D genes are given only for firm matches. Size is omitted from some rows. Given values are once, few, many or a class for expanded clones.

D	J	size	V	DNA	CDR3
.	TRBJ2-5	.	TRBV5-1	TGCGCCAGCAGCTTGAGCTGGTCAGAGACCCAGTACTTC	CASSLSWSETQYF
TRBD1	TRBJ1-4	once	TRBV5-1	TGCGCCAGCAGCTTGGCCGACAGGGTGCAACTGTTTTTT	CASSLADRVQLFF
.	TRBJ1-1	.	TRBV12-3/TRBV12-4	TGTGCCAGCAGTTCGTCGGGAAGAAGAGCTTTCTTT	CASSSSGRRAFF
TRBD1	TRBJ1-5	.	TRBV7-9	TGTGCCAGCAGCCCCGGGACAGGGACCTTTAGCAATCAGCCCCAGCATTTT	CASSPGTGTFSNQPQHF
.	TRBJ2-3	.	TRBV5-1	TGCGCCAGCAGCCCCGGAGAGGCCGCGGGCACAGATACGCAGTATTTT	CASSPGEAAGTDTQYF
.	TRBJ1-1	once	TRBV6-5	TGTGCCAGCAGTTACTCGGGCGAGGGTGTCGATTTCTTT	CASSYSGEGVDFF
.	TRBJ1-3	.	TRBV9	TGTGCCAGCAGCGTCCTAGAGGGGGCTGGAAACACCATATATTTT	CASSVLEGAGNTIYF
.	TRBJ2-5	.	TRBV15	TGTGCCACCAGCAGAGGAAGGGGGTTGTATGAGACCCAGTACTTC	CATSRGRGLYETQYF
.	TRBJ2-7	.	TRBV19	TGTGCCAGTAATTTAAGGAGGACCTTCTACGAGCAGTACTTC	CASNLRRTFYEQYF
.	TRBJ1-6	.	TRBV5-8	TGTGCCAGCAGCTTGGAGCAGGGGCAGCGTTCACCCCTCCACTTT	CASSLEQGQRSPLHF
TRBD1	TRBJ1-2	.	TRBV3-1/TRBV3-2	TGTGCCAGCAGCCAAGGCTCGGACAGGGGGCGTCGTGGCTACACCTTC	CASSQGSDRGRRGYTF
TRBD1	TRBJ1-2	.	TRBV19	TGTGCCAGTAGTATCAGTCGACAGGGGAGAACTAACTATGGCTACACCTTC	CASSISRQGRTNYGYTF
.	TRBJ1-5	.	TRBV12-3/TRBV12-4	TGTGCCAGCAGTTTAGCGCTACGTCAGCCCCAGCATTTT	CASSLALRQPQHF
.	TRBJ1-6	.	TRBV9	TGTGCCAGCAGCGTAGAACAGAATAATTCACCCCTCCACTTT	CASSVEQNNSPLHF
TRBD1	TRBJ1-6	.	TRBV2	TGTGCCAGCCATGCACAGGGGGCCCATTCACCCCTCCACTTT	CASHAQGAHSPLHF
.	TRBJ1-1	.	TRBV5-4	TGTGCCAGCAGCTCCATCATGAACACTGAAGCTTTCTTT	CASSSIMNTEAFF
TRBD1	TRBJ1-2	.	TRBV25-1	TGTGCCAGCAGCGAGACAGGGAGTTTTTATGGCTACACCTTC	CASSETGSFYGYTF
.	TRBJ2-3	.	TRBV4-1	TGCGCCAGCAGCCAAGATGGGCTAGCCGGAGATACGCAGTATTTT	CASSQDGLAGDTQYF
TRBD1	TRBJ1-2	.	TRBV7-9	TGTGCCAGCAGCTTAGAAATCAGGGGGCACGGCTACACCTTC	CASSLEIRGHGYTF
TRBD1	TRBJ2-3	.	TRBV3-1/TRBV3-2	TGTGCCAGCAGCCAAGGGGACAGGGGGGCCGCAGATACGCAGTATTTT	CASSQGDRGAADTQYF
.	TRBJ2-2	.	TRBV5-8	TGTGCCAGCAGCACCGGACAGCACTTGACCGGGGAGCTGTTTTTT	CASSTGQHLTGELFF
TRBD1	TRBJ2-7	few	TRBV5-5	TGTGCCAGCAGCTGGGAGGACAGGGGGCACGAGCAGTACTTC	CASSWEDRGHEQYF
.	TRBJ2-4	.	TRBV6-5	TGTGCCAGCAGTATCGGAGACAGGTACATTCAGTACTTC	CASSIGDRYIQYF
.	TRBJ1-3	.	TRBV7-2	TGTGCCAGCAGCTTAGTTTCGGGGGCTGGAAACACCATATATTTT	CASSLVSGAGNTIYF
.	TRBJ1-3	.	TRBV27	TGTGCCAGCGGTACTGAGTTAAACACCATATATTTT	CASGTELNTIYF
.	TRBJ1-1	.	TRBV19	TGTGCCAGTAGTACCACAGGGAGATCCACTGAAGCTTTCTTT	CASSTTGRSTEAFF
.	TRBJ2-1	.	TRBV7-9	TGTGCCAGCAGCTTATACTCGCGCAATGAGCAGTTCTTC	CASSLYSRNEQFF
TRBD1	TRBJ1-5	.	TRBV2	TGTGCCAGCAGTGCTGACAGGGGGCATCAGCCCCAGCATTTT	CASSADRGHQPQHF
TRBD1	TRBJ1-2	.	TRBV7-9	TGTGCCAGCAGCTTATCCGACAGGGTAAGCGGCTACACCTTC	CASSLSDRVSGYTF